A single sample gave rise to the 22 T cell receptor beta chains below, sequenced in a study of T cell clones after liver transplantation. Method: immunoSEQ multiplex PCR; TCRdb's copy keeps in-frame clones and lacks some. This table has 65,000 to 90,000 clones, about 92% appearing once. The source was CD4+ T cells from blood, collected before liver transplant. The receptors originated from a human donor who received a liver transplant.

CDR3: CASRDGGPGELFF. The CDR3 region has the DNA TGCGCCAGCCGGGACGGGGGTCCAGGGGAGCTGTTTTTT. The chain is built from TRBV10-1 and TRBJ2-2; the D gene is possibly TRBD2 (6 bases). With 8 bases removed from V and 8 bases from J, the gap between germline ends came to 15 bases. Germline V gene sequence: CDR1 WNHNN, CDR2 SYGVQD (reference sequence). The CDR3 is 13 residues long.

This clone was detected only a few times. J is TRBJ2-6 and V is TRBV18, with TRBD1 as a possible D gene (6 bases). V shed 3 bases and J shed 0 bases, with 12 bases lying between them. CDR3 length: 17 residues. CDR1 is KGHSH and CDR2 is LQKENI in the germline V gene. CDR3 sequence reads: CASSPDSPISGANVLTF. The CDR3 bases are TGTGCCAGCTCACCGGACAGTCCGATCTCTGGGGCCAACGTCCTGACTTTC.

The genes are TRBV4-3 and TRBJ2-3; TRBD2 aligns across 8 bases. V trimming: 4 bases; J trimming: 3 bases; junction bases outside the gene matches: 6. Germline CDR1 and CDR2: LGHNA and YSLEER. CDR3 length: 15 amino acids. DNA of the CDR3: TGCGCCAGCAGCCCCCGGGAGGGGAGGACAGATACGCAGTATTTT. Translated: CASSPREGRTDTQYF.

The V gene is TRBV11-2, the J gene TRBJ2-1; D is undetermined. V lost 0 bases to trimming and J lost 8 bases, with 8 bases between them. Germline V gives CDR1 SGHAT, CDR2 FQNNGV. The CDR3 extends over 13 amino acids. The DNA of the CDR3 is TGTGCCAGCAGCTTAGATAGGGTGGATGAGCAGTTCTTC. Protein: CASSLDRVDEQFF.

This clone turned up a few times. V gene TRBV9 combines with J gene TRBJ2-2; no clear D gene. Trimming left V 4 bases short and J 1 base short, with 14 bases between. The germline V gene encodes CDR1 SGDLS and CDR2 YYNGEE. This CDR3 is 16 amino acids long. CDR3 DNA sequence: TGTGCCAGCAGCCCCAACCGAGCAGAGAACACCGGGGAGCTGTTTTTT. Translated: CASSPNRAENTGELFF. Full variable domain (rest looked up from reference TRBV9 and TRBJ2-2): DSGVTQTPKHLITATGQRVTLRCSPRSGDLSVYWYQQSLDQGLQFLIQYYNGEERAKGNILERFSAQQFPDLHSELNLSSLELGDSALYFCASSPNRAENTGELFFGEGSRLTVL.

The gene calls are TRBV4-3 and TRBJ2-3, with no clear D. Trimming took 4 bases from V and 6 from J, leaving 11 bases between them. The CDR3 is 13 residues long. Germline lookup yields CDR1 LGHNA and CDR2 YSLEER. This chain's CDR3 is CASSRNRVDTQYF. CDR3 bases: TGCGCCAGCAGCCGAAACCGGGTTGATACGCAGTATTTT.

This clone was counted once. J is TRBJ2-5 and V is TRBV5-1, with 8 bases matching TRBD1. The CDR3 length is 17 residues. J lost 5 bases, V lost 2 bases, and 14 bases had no gene match. The germline gives CDR1 SGHRS, CDR2 YFSETQ. The CDR3 nucleotides are TGCGCCAGCAGCTTCGGACAGGGCATAACGCTTGGGGAGACCCAGTACTTC. Its protein product is CASSFGQGITLGETQYF.

The rearrangement links TRBV7-2 to TRBJ1-2, with 9 bases fitting TRBD1. The CDR3 length is 14 residues. V lost 5 bases to trimming and J lost 4 bases; unmatched junction nucleotides: 5. The germline V gene encodes CDR1 SGHTA and CDR2 FQGNSA. As DNA, the CDR3 is TGTGCCAGCAGCCGGACAGGGGATGTCTATGGCTACACCTTC. It specifies CASSRTGDVYGYTF.

V gene TRBV29-1 combines with J gene TRBJ2-3; no reliable D call. Trimming shortened V by 3 bases and J by 1 base, and 11 bases separated the two germline ends. CDR1 SQVTM and CDR2 ANQGSEA come from the germline V gene. The CDR3 extends over 14 amino acids. The CDR3 reads CSVDGLMGTDTQYF. CDR3 nucleotide sequence: TGCAGCGTTGACGGGTTAATGGGCACAGATACGCAGTATTTT.

The DNA of the CDR3 is TGCGCCAGCAGCTTGGCCCCAGGGTCTTACGAGCAGTACTTC. This codes for CASSLAPGSYEQYF. The V call is TRBV5-1, the J call TRBJ2-7; TRBD1 might be the D (5 bases). Trimming removed 0 bases from V and 4 bases from J, with 11 bases in between. The CDR3 is 14 residues long. Germline lookup yields CDR1 SGHRS and CDR2 YFSETQ.

The V gene is TRBV6-6, the J gene TRBJ2-7, with 8 bases aligning to TRBD2. The junction had 3 bases not matched to a gene; V was cut back by 2 bases and J by 3 bases. The CDR3 totals 14 residues. Per the germline V gene, CDR1 is MNHNY and CDR2 is SVGAGI (reference sequence). Here the CDR3 reads CASSYGSGSYEQYF. The CDR3 nucleotides read TGTGCCAGCAGTTACGGGAGCGGGAGCTACGAGCAGTACTTC.

This clone has just one count. This chain joins TRBV28 and TRBJ1-2, with 8 bases lining up with TRBD1. This CDR3 spans 12 amino acids. Germline values: CDR1 MDHEN, CDR2 SYDVKM. The trim removed 6 bases at V and 8 bases at J, leaving 5 bases unmatched. CDR3 sequence reads: CASRDRVWGYTF. The CDR3 region has the DNA TGTGCCAGCAGGGACAGGGTGTGGGGCTACACCTTC.

The CDR3 loop is CAISPQGAQTEAFF. DNA for the CDR3: TGTGCCATCAGTCCCCAGGGGGCGCAGACTGAAGCTTTCTTT. This chain joins TRBV10-3 and TRBJ1-1, with TRBD1 matching 8 bases. Per the germline V gene, CDR1 is ENHRY and CDR2 is SYGVKD. The CDR3 extends over 14 amino acids. Trimming at V came to 5 bases and at J to 5 bases, leaving 7 bases not matched to a gene.

This clone showed up just once. The chain joins TRBV28 to TRBJ2-7, with 8 positions matching TRBD1. The germline V gene encodes CDR1 MDHEN and CDR2 SYDVKM. This CDR3 region has 15 residues. Trimming removed 6 bases from V and 3 bases from J; junction bases left unmatched: 10. CDR3 sequence reads: CASRPSGTGIYEQYF. DNA of the CDR3: TGTGCCAGCAGGCCGTCCGGGACAGGTATCTACGAGCAGTACTTC.

This clone showed up many times. This chain connects TRBV4-3 to TRBJ2-2; 10 bases are a match to TRBD2. Germline V gene lookup returns CDR1 LGHNA and CDR2 YSLEER. The trim removed 4 bases at V and 3 bases at J, leaving 11 bases unmatched. This CDR3 has 18 amino acids. CDR3 sequence reads: CASSLDLAGASDTGELFF. The CDR3 nucleotides read TGCGCCAGCAGCCTCGACCTAGCGGGAGCTTCGGACACCGGGGAGCTGTTTTTT.

V and J are TRBV7-6 and TRBJ2-3; 8 bases map to TRBD1. The CDR3 runs to 16 residues. Germline V gene lookup returns CDR1 SGHVS and CDR2 FNYEAQ. J gave up 0 bases and V 5 bases, and 7 bases lay outside the gene matches. The CDR3 DNA reads TGTGCCAGCAGCCCAACGAGACAGGGGAGCACAGATACGCAGTATTTT. This codes for CASSPTRQGSTDTQYF.

CDR3 protein: CASSLGLAGEEQYF. The CDR3 DNA is TGCGCCAGCAGCTTAGGACTAGCGGGAGAAGAGCAGTACTTC. This sequence joins TRBV5-1 and TRBJ2-7; 13 bases are a match to TRBD2. The junction had 3 bases not matched to a gene; V was cut back by 2 bases and J by 7 bases. Germline lookup yields CDR1 SGHRS and CDR2 YFSETQ. The length of the CDR3 is 14 residues.

This clone is a singleton in its sample. The chain has TRBV5-1 and TRBJ2-2; 12 nucleotides match TRBD2. Germline assignment: CDR1 SGHRS and CDR2 YFSETQ. V was pared by 0 bases and J by 4 bases, with 1 base of the junction left unmatched. CDR3 length equals 16 residues. The CDR3 nucleotides are TGCGCCAGCAGCTTGGGACTAGCGGGAGTCACCGGGGAGCTGTTTTTT. This codes for CASSLGLAGVTGELFF.

J is TRBJ2-3 and V is TRBV18, with D maybe TRBD2 (5 bases). Germline-derived CDR1 and CDR2 are KGHSH and LQKENI. The V end lost 2 bases, the J end lost 3 bases, and 21 bases lay between the germline ends. The CDR3 loop spans 18 amino acids. CDR3 region: CASSPRVTGGVSTDTQYF. The CDR3 coding sequence is TGTGCCAGCTCACCAAGAGTCACCGGAGGCGTGTCGACAGATACGCAGTATTTT.

The chain combines TRBV7-8 with TRBJ2-5; 11 bases agree with TRBD2. The V gene end was trimmed by 6 bases and the J gene end by 2 bases; junction bases not matched to a gene: 8. Germline values: CDR1 SGHVS, CDR2 FQNEAQ. The CDR3 has 16 amino acids. This CDR3 is CASRSPRLAGQETQYF. The CDR3 DNA is TGTGCCAGCAGGTCACCGCGACTAGCGGGACAAGAGACCCAGTACTTC.

This sequence joins TRBV9 and TRBJ2-2; 7 nucleotides agree with TRBD1. The V gene end was trimmed by 3 bases and the J gene end by 5 bases; junction bases not matched to a gene: 4. The CDR3 length is 14 residues. Germline V gene sequence: CDR1 SGDLS, CDR2 YYNGEE. The CDR3 is CASSGDSLTGELFF. The CDR3 nucleotides are TGTGCCAGCAGCGGGGACAGCCTGACCGGGGAGCTGTTTTTT.

The chain uses TRBV2 and TRBJ2-3; D is unresolved. The V end was cut by 6 bases, the J end by 0 bases, with 10 bases between. The germline V gene encodes CDR1 SNHLY and CDR2 FYNNEI. The CDR3 is 14 residues long. Written as DNA, the CDR3 is TGTGCCAGCAGCCGCAGAGGTAGCACAGATACGCAGTATTTT. Translating gives CASSRRGSTDTQYF.